One sample yielded the 18 T cell receptor beta chains listed below, sequenced in a study of blood T cells in healthy people across ages (dated by TCRdb to about 2015). The library came from 5' RACE. The sample was run on an Illumina HiSeq 2500. The second PCR ran for about 6 to 11 cycles and used a J-beta primer mix along with a sample-barcoded 5' primer. TCRdb reanalyzed the raw reads on its own, using fastp at Q25 for trimming and MiXCR for clone calling, and kept in-frame beta chains. Rows matching on CDR3 protein sequence are summarized as one entry with the most common DNA and genes. Across this sample there are 1 million to 1.2 million distinct CDR3 sequences, with more than 30% seen only once. The ten largest clones capture 13% of the sample. The source material was blood. The source is a man younger than 35 in good health.

This clonotype has a handful of counts. The chain carries TRBV25-1 and TRBJ2-6; TRBD2 aligns across 12 bases. The CDR3 sequence is 17 residues long. The junction had 5 bases not matched to a gene; V was cut back by 5 bases and J by 3 bases. Germline V CDR1 and CDR2: MGHDK, SYGVNS. The CDR3 DNA sequence: TGTGCCAGCAGTCAACTAGCGGGGGGAGGTGGGGCCAACGTCCTGACTTTC. This codes for CASSQLAGGGGANVLTF.

CDR3 amino acids: CASSSALDRGSSPLHF. The DNA for the CDR3 is TGTGCCAGCAGCTCAGCACTGGACAGGGGTTCTTCACCCCTCCACTTT. V gene TRBV5-5 combines with J gene TRBJ1-6, with 9 bases matching TRBD1. There are 16 residues in the CDR3. V trimming: 3 bases; J trimming: 9 bases; junction bases outside the gene matches: 10. The germline CDR1 and CDR2 sequences are SGHKS and YYEKEE (reference sequence).

The chain uses TRBV7-9 and TRBJ1-5; D is unresolved. The V gene's germline CDR1 is SEHNR and CDR2 FQNEAQ (reference sequence). This CDR3 spans 13 amino acids. Trimming removed 8 bases from V and 7 bases from J, with 15 bases in between. For the CDR3, the DNA is TGTGCCAGCGTCGATACGGTCGGCCAGCCCCAGCATTTT. This translates into CASVDTVGQPQHF.

The CDR3 DNA reads as TGCGCCAGCAGCCAAGAAAACCCAGACGTCTATGGCTACACCTTC. Translated, it gives CASSQENPDVYGYTF. The gene calls are TRBV4-3 and TRBJ1-2; D gene ambiguous. CDR3 length: 15 amino acids. Trimming cost V 0 bases and J 4 bases, with 12 bases left between them. The germline CDR1 and CDR2 sequences are LGHNA and YSLEER.

This clonotype has more than one count but fewer than ten. The chain joins TRBV29-1 to TRBJ2-2, with D unclear. CDR1 and CDR2 from the germline V gene are SQVTM and ANQGSEA. The CDR3 contains 14 residues. With 3 bases removed from V and 1 base from J, the gap between germline ends came to 9 bases. The CDR3 coding sequence is TGCAGCGTTGACCTAGGGCAGAACACCGGGGAGCTGTTTTTT. Translated: CSVDLGQNTGELFF.

CDR3: CGSLGAANEKLFF. Here the CDR3 DNA reads TGTGGGTCACTGGGGGCTGCTAATGAAAAACTGTTTTTT. V is TRBV6-6 and J is TRBJ1-4; the D gene is possibly TRBD1 (6 bases). In germline, CDR1 is MNHNY, CDR2 SVGAGI (reference sequence). This CDR3 has 13 amino acids.

The chain is built from TRBV28 and TRBJ2-3, with 11 nucleotides matching TRBD1. Germline V lookup: CDR1 MDHEN, CDR2 SYDVKM. The junction had 5 bases not matched to a gene; V was cut back by 6 bases and J by 3 bases. The CDR3 spans 15 residues. This CDR3 is CASRGQGARTDTQYF. The CDR3, as DNA: TGTGCCAGCAGAGGACAGGGGGCGAGGACAGATACGCAGTATTTT.

This clonotype has only one observation. V and J are TRBV5-1 and TRBJ2-7; TRBD1 might be the D (5 bases). This CDR3 has 14 amino acids. V was clipped by 4 bases and J by 12 bases, with 23 bases between them. In germline, CDR1 is SGHRS, CDR2 YFSETQ. The CDR3 coding sequence is TGCGCCAGCAGCGTCCTACAGGACCAAGAGACCCGGTACTTC. Its protein product is CASSVLQDQETRYF.

The rearrangement uses TRBV2 and TRBJ1-5; 7 bases line up with TRBD1. Trimming took 1 base from V and 5 from J; bases not matched to a gene: 2. The CDR3 extends over 14 amino acids. Germline V gene data show CDR1 as SNHLY and CDR2 as FYNNEI. The CDR3 here is CASSEGQGDQPQHF. The CDR3 nucleotides are TGTGCCAGCAGTGAAGGGCAGGGGGATCAGCCCCAGCATTTT.

Only a few counts were recorded for this clonotype. The V and J genes are TRBV9 and TRBJ1-2; D perhaps matches TRBD1 (5 bases). V lost 0 bases, J lost 8 bases, and 8 bases lay in between. The germline CDR1 and CDR2 sequences are SGDLS and YYNGEE. This CDR3 comprises 12 residues. In DNA form, the CDR3 reads TGTGCCAGCAGCGTAGCAGGGAACGGCTACACCTTC. The encoded protein is CASSVAGNGYTF.

This clonotype was observed a few times. The chain couples TRBV25-1 to TRBJ2-1; 8 bases agree with TRBD2. CDR1 and CDR2 from the germline V gene are MGHDK and SYGVNS. The CDR3 has 16 amino acids. Trimming cost V 5 bases and J 3 bases; bases outside gene matches: 9. The CDR3 nucleotides are TGTGCCAGCAGTATATTAGCGGGAAGGGACTACAATGAGCAGTTCTTC. Encoded protein: CASSILAGRDYNEQFF.

The CDR3 DNA sequence: TGCGCCAGCAGCCAAGAGGTTTCAGGGAACTCCTACGAGCAGTACTTC. It translates to CASSQEVSGNSYEQYF. This chain uses TRBV4-3 with TRBJ2-7, with D possibly being TRBD1 (5 bases). Per the germline V gene, CDR1 is LGHNA and CDR2 is YSLEER. V lost 0 bases and J 0 bases, leaving 12 bases between the germline ends. The CDR3 loop spans 16 amino acids.

This sequence joins TRBV6-2 or TRBV6-3 and TRBJ2-4; 7 nucleotides align to TRBD2. The CDR3 loop spans 17 amino acids. Germline CDR1 is MNHEY and CDR2 is SVGEGT. The V and J ends lost 6 bases and 6 bases, in that order; junction bases with no gene match: 17. In DNA, the CDR3 is TGTGCCAGCAGCCCCTTTCCGGGGGGTACTCCCGCAAACATTCAGTACTTC. It is translated as CASSPFPGGTPANIQYF.

The chain employs TRBV7-2 and TRBJ2-1; TRBD2 agrees at 8 bases. Germline trimming cut 3 bases from V and 2 bases from J; bases unmatched to any gene: 6. In germline, CDR1 is SGHTA, CDR2 FQGNSA. CDR3 length: 16 amino acids. CDR3 region: CASSLTTGGAYNEQFF. DNA for the CDR3: TGTGCCAGCAGCTTGACTACGGGAGGGGCCTACAATGAGCAGTTCTTC. The full variable domain, in which reference TRBV7-2 and TRBJ2-1 provide the parts outside the CDR3, is GAGVSQSPSNKVTEKGKDVELRCDPISGHTALYWYRQSLGQGLEFLIYFQGNSAPDKSGLPSDRFSAERTGGSVSTLTIQRTQQEDSAVYLCASSLTTGGAYNEQFFGPGTRLTVL.

This chain links TRBV12-3 or TRBV12-4 with TRBJ2-2, with unresolved D. Trimming took off 0 bases at V and 5 bases at J, with 13 bases between the two ends. CDR3 length: 16 residues. The CDR3 reads CASSLARQLGTGELFF. The CDR3 nucleotides read TGTGCCAGCAGTTTAGCGAGGCAGTTGGGGACCGGGGAGCTGTTTTTT.

The rearrangement joins TRBV7-2 to TRBJ2-5; TRBD1 is a possible D gene (6 bases). The length of the CDR3 is 14 residues. Trimming removed 1 base at V and 5 bases at J, with 11 bases between. The germline CDR1 and CDR2 sequences are SGHTA and FQGNSA. The CDR3 sequence: CASSLGTGTETQYF. The CDR3 bases are TGTGCCAGCAGCTTAGGAACAGGGACGGAGACCCAGTACTTC.

This clonotype was seen repeatedly, ten times or more. V is TRBV6-6 and J is TRBJ2-1; D is unclear. CDR3 length: 16 residues. V dropped 0 bases and J dropped 7 bases, with 16 bases sitting between them. Per germline, CDR1 MNHNY and CDR2 SVGAGI (reference sequence). The CDR3 protein is CASSYSTDVDMNEQFF. DNA of the CDR3: TGTGCCAGCAGTTACTCGACCGACGTGGATATGAATGAGCAGTTCTTC.

The rearrangement links TRBV10-3 to TRBJ2-3, with 10 nucleotides matching TRBD2. Germline CDR1 and CDR2: ENHRY and SYGVKD. The ends lost 0 bases at V and 5 bases at J; junction bases unmatched: 5. The CDR3 consists of 16 residues. The CDR3 region is CAISESERGGQDTQYF. CDR3 sequence (DNA): TGTGCCATCAGTGAGTCCGAGCGGGGGGGACAAGATACGCAGTATTTT.